A selection of T cell receptor beta chains follows, all from one sample in a study of blood T cells in healthy people across ages. Each CDR3 protein is one row after TCRdb ran MiXCR on the 5' RACE reads. The table lists 730,000 or so distinct CDR3 sequences, about 40% of them singletons. What was sequenced was blood. The source of these receptors is a woman aged 55-70 years in good health. Both conserved end residues are part of each CDR3. A D gene is named only where the DNA matches it firmly. Only some rows state a clone size, as once, few, many or a class for expanded clones.

d_call,v_call,j_call,clone_size,cdr3_nt,cdr3_aa
-,TRBV5-1,TRBJ2-5,-,TGCGCCAGCAGCCCTGACACAATAGAGACCCAGTACTTC,CASSPDTIETQYF
-,TRBV3-1,TRBJ2-1,-,TGTGCCAGCAGCCAAGATACGGGTGAGCAGTTCTTC,CASSQDTGEQFF
TRBD2,TRBV12-3/TRBV12-4,TRBJ2-2,-,TGTGCCAGCAGTTTCCGGGACTACAACACCGGGGAGCTGTTTTTT,CASSFRDYNTGELFF
TRBD1,TRBV9,TRBJ1-6,-,TGTGCCAGCAGCGTTAGGCCCGGACAGGGAGATAATTCACCCCCCCACTTT,CASSVRPGQGDNSPPHF
-,TRBV6-2/TRBV6-3,TRBJ2-1,once,TGTGCCAGCAGTTACTTGAGGAATGAGCAGTTCTTC,CASSYLRNEQFF
-,TRBV30,TRBJ1-5,-,TGTGCCGGGGGCGGGAGGGGCGGCCAGCCCCAGCATTTT,CAGGGRGGQPQHF
-,TRBV11-3,TRBJ2-3,few,TGTGCCAGCAGCTTAGATGGAGGTGGGTCAGATACGCAGTATTTT,CASSLDGGGSDTQYF
TRBD1,TRBV6-1,TRBJ1-5,-,TGTGCCGGCAGTGAATGGGGGCCAGGGGGGCAGCCCCAGCATTTT,CAGSEWGPGGQPQHF
TRBD2,TRBV18,TRBJ2-4,few,TGTGCCAGCTCCCCCAGGCGGGGGGCAGTAGCCAAAAACATTCAGTACTTC,CASSPRRGAVAKNIQYF
-,TRBV4-1,TRBJ2-3,-,TGCGTCAGCAGCCCGGGACGAGCAGATACGCAGTATTTT,CVSSPGRADTQYF
TRBD2,TRBV28,TRBJ2-7,-,TGTGCCAGCAGTTTCCTGATTCAAATGACTAGCGGATACGAGCAGTACTTC,CASSFLIQMTSGYEQYF
TRBD2,TRBV7-9,TRBJ2-1,many,TGTGCCAGCAGCCCACCAGCGGGGGAGTACAATGAGCAGTTCTTC,CASSPPAGEYNEQFF
-,TRBV7-2,TRBJ1-1,-,TGTGCCAGCAGCTCTGAAATCCCTGAAGCTTTCTTT,CASSSEIPEAFF
TRBD1,TRBV12-3/TRBV12-4,TRBJ2-5,few,TGTGCCAGCAGAATCGACAGGGGGGAGACCCAGTACTTC,CASRIDRGETQYF
TRBD2,TRBV7-2,TRBJ2-5,-,TGTGCCAGCAGCTATACTAGCGGGAATGAGCAGTACTTC,CASSYTSGNEQYF
TRBD1,TRBV20-1,TRBJ1-5,-,TGCAGTGCCCCGCCTGGGACAGGGGATCAGCCCCAGCATTTT,CSAPPGTGDQPQHF
-,TRBV30,TRBJ1-2,-,TGTGCCTGGAGTCGAGCAGCGGATGGCTACACCTTC,CAWSRAADGYTF
-,TRBV20-1,TRBJ2-2,few,TGCAGTGCTAGAGATAGCAGGAGGGGAACCGGGGAGCTGTTTTTT,CSARDSRRGTGELFF
-,TRBV6-2/TRBV6-3,TRBJ2-1,few,TGTGCCAGCAGTTACCGAGGGGGGGGGCCACACAATGAGCAGTTCTTC,CASSYRGGGPHNEQFF